This T cell receptor beta chain was identified in a study of CXCR3-negative and CXCR3-positive naive CD8 T cells. The study made its TRB cDNA libraries by 5' RACE, adding UMI labels. TCRdb re-analyzed the 5' RACE reads; it lists each CDR3 protein once, without DNA. Its table lists 90,000 to 150,000 distinct CDR3 sequences. With regard to this clonotype: The antigen remains unidentified.

CDR3 length equals 15 residues. Germline CDR1 reads SNHLY; CDR2 reads FYNNEI. Study-wide results and limits: In CXCR3-positive naive cells, the TRB CDR3s were more hydrophobic than in CXCR3-negative naive cells.

The rearrangement joins TRBV2 to TRBJ2-5; TCRdb indicates TRBD2, and absent DNA this call remains unverified. Sequenced sample: naive CXCR3+ CD8+ T cells from blood. Subset denoted: CD45RO-CCR7+CD27+CD95- naive CD8+ T cells expressing CXCR3 (TNR3+). This receptor was identified in a human donor in good health. Some clones in this sample may be carry-over from other donors' samples. CDR3 residues: CASSVGLAGEETQYF.